Listed below are T cell receptor beta chains from one sample, sequenced in a study of regulatory T cells in long-lasting Graves disease. TCRdb re-called the multiplex PCR reads through MiXCR, storing one row per CDR3 protein. The table lists approximately 400,000 distinct CDR3 sequences, roughly 20% of them singletons. The starting material was peripheral blood mononuclear cells (PBMCs), obtained when the disease was refractory, from a patient treated with antithyroid drugs. The receptors shown here come from a female donor with Graves disease. CDR3s include the opening cysteine and the closing phenylalanine or tryptophan. Not all rows give a size; the values are once, few, many and, for expanded clones, a class.

v_gene: TRBV12-3/TRBV12-4
len: 11
j_gene: TRBJ1-1
abundance: few
CDR3aa: CATWTGGEAFF

v_gene: TRBV9
len: 16
j_gene: TRBJ2-4
abundance: few
CDR3aa: CASSLGLAGGLNIQYF

v_gene: TRBV6-2/TRBV6-3
len: 13
j_gene: TRBJ1-1
abundance: few
CDR3aa: CASSYLPDTEAFF

v_gene: TRBV4-3
len: 14
j_gene: TRBJ1-6
abundance: -
CDR3aa: CASSQEGRNSPLHF

v_gene: TRBV5-4
len: 14
j_gene: TRBJ1-1
abundance: few
CDR3aa: CASSPTIKNTEAFF

v_gene: TRBV5-1
len: 16
j_gene: TRBJ1-2
abundance: -
CDR3aa: CASSPVAGPRGYGYTF

v_gene: TRBV11-2
len: 14
j_gene: TRBJ1-2
abundance: many
CDR3aa: CASSLDPQGRGYTF

v_gene: TRBV3-1
len: 15
j_gene: TRBJ1-5
abundance: many
CDR3aa: CASSQSPAGNQPQHF

v_gene: TRBV6-1
len: 15
j_gene: TRBJ2-5
abundance: -
CDR3aa: CASRGQVKPQETQYF

v_gene: TRBV7-2
len: 16
j_gene: TRBJ2-5
abundance: -
CDR3aa: CASSPRIRTGGETQYF

v_gene: TRBV29-1
len: 13
j_gene: TRBJ1-2
abundance: many
CDR3aa: CSVELGVYSGYTF

v_gene: TRBV6-1
len: 15
j_gene: TRBJ2-7
abundance: -
CDR3aa: CASSPGTEISYEQYF

v_gene: TRBV5-1
len: 15
j_gene: TRBJ2-7
abundance: -
CDR3aa: CASSPVAGVMNEQYF

v_gene: TRBV12-3/TRBV12-4
len: 14
j_gene: TRBJ2-7
abundance: many
CDR3aa: CASSEEGISYEQYF

v_gene: TRBV7-9
len: 15
j_gene: TRBJ2-7
abundance: once
CDR3aa: CASSLVTREGYEQYF

v_gene: TRBV7-9
len: 19
j_gene: TRBJ2-3
abundance: -
CDR3aa: CASSLDPTGGLAGADTQYF

v_gene: TRBV30
len: 15
j_gene: TRBJ1-3
abundance: -
CDR3aa: CAWSWTGTLGNTIYF

v_gene: TRBV29-1
len: 13
j_gene: TRBJ2-7
abundance: -
CDR3aa: CSVEAESSYEQYF

v_gene: TRBV7-2
len: 15
j_gene: TRBJ2-2
abundance: -
CDR3aa: CASSLAGQATGELFF

v_gene: TRBV28
len: 14
j_gene: TRBJ2-5
abundance: -
CDR3aa: CASSSPGGSETQYF

v_gene: TRBV6-2/TRBV6-3
len: 19
j_gene: TRBJ2-5
abundance: few
CDR3aa: CAISESGLAGGAPQETQYF

v_gene: TRBV9
len: 15
j_gene: TRBJ2-5
abundance: many
CDR3aa: CASSPWTGDQETQYF

v_gene: TRBV12-3/TRBV12-4
len: 14
j_gene: TRBJ2-7
abundance: many
CDR3aa: CASSLVAHSYEQYF

v_gene: TRBV24-1
len: 15
j_gene: TRBJ1-2
abundance: many
CDR3aa: CATSESGQENYGYTF

v_gene: TRBV24-1
len: 17
j_gene: TRBJ1-5
abundance: -
CDR3aa: CATSDPNIGVSEQPQHF

v_gene: TRBV2
len: 12
j_gene: TRBJ2-1
abundance: -
CDR3aa: CASRRLADEQFF

v_gene: TRBV11-2
len: 13
j_gene: TRBJ2-2
abundance: many
CDR3aa: CASSTIGTGELFF

v_gene: TRBV11-2
len: 15
j_gene: TRBJ2-7
abundance: many
CDR3aa: CASSFKAPGGYEQYF

v_gene: TRBV27
len: 15
j_gene: TRBJ2-5
abundance: -
CDR3aa: CASSLSWQGEETQYF

v_gene: TRBV28
len: 13
j_gene: TRBJ1-1
abundance: many
CDR3aa: CASSLTGYTEAFF

v_gene: TRBV10-1
len: 15
j_gene: TRBJ2-2
abundance: few
CDR3aa: CARFCTSGSAGELFF

v_gene: TRBV20-1
len: 12
j_gene: TRBJ2-1
abundance: few
CDR3aa: CSARDPSNEQFF

v_gene: TRBV7-8
len: 13
j_gene: TRBJ2-7
abundance: many
CDR3aa: CASSARTSFEQYF

v_gene: TRBV7-9
len: 16
j_gene: TRBJ2-7
abundance: -
CDR3aa: CASSYPSGRPTYEQYF

v_gene: TRBV7-2
len: 15
j_gene: TRBJ2-7
abundance: many
CDR3aa: CASSPSARISYEQYF